This TCR beta chain was recorded in a study of blood T cell repertoires in COVID-19. This clone was recorded a few times. The assay was immunoSEQ multiplex PCR, and TCRdb's table has in-frame clones only and misses some. The repertoire holds around 400,000 clones, with more than 70% as singletons. CDR1 and CDR2 (germline): SGDLS, YYNGEE. CDR3 length equals 18 residues. V shed 7 bases, J shed 2 bases, and the junction held 17 bases outside the gene matches. Recruited during active infection, patients (from Seattle) were subsequently followed longitudinally. Sequencing was carried out using peripheral blood. This sequence originates from an older woman with COVID-19, enrolled during active disease. V usage is TRBV9 and J usage is TRBJ1-5, with 8 bases matching TRBD1. CDR3 region: CASLLHGTNRGCNQPQHF. For the CDR3, the DNA is TGTGCCAGCCTTCTGCATGGCACTAACAGGGGGTGCAATCAGCCCCAGCATTTT.